A selection of T cell receptor beta chains follows, all from one sample in a study of T cell clonotyping in hematopoietic cell transplantation. Sequenced by immunoSEQ multiplex PCR; TCRdb stores in-frame clones only, minus some. Seen here are around 7,000 clones, around 94% observed once, and the top ten hold approximately 1.3%. The starting material was peripheral blood mononuclear cells, obtained 30 days after allogeneic stem cell transplant. All receptors derive from a male patient aged 60 to 75 who had an allogeneic stem cell transplant from an unrelated donor, so T cells may come from the graft donor. Some clones in this sample may be carry-over from other donors' samples. CDR3s include the opening cysteine and the closing phenylalanine or tryptophan. D genes are given only for firm matches. Clone size, where shown, is once, few, many, or a class for clones that have expanded.

j_gene: TRBJ1-2
v_gene: TRBV6-5
abundance: .
d_gene: .
CDR3nt: TGTGCCAGCAGTCGAACGGGGGACGGCTACACCTTC
CDR3aa: CASSRTGDGYTF

j_gene: TRBJ1-4
v_gene: TRBV29-1
abundance: .
d_gene: TRBD1
CDR3nt: TGCAGCGTCGGGACAGGACGTGAAAAACTGTTTTTT
CDR3aa: CSVGTGREKLFF

j_gene: TRBJ2-3
v_gene: TRBV4-3
abundance: .
d_gene: .
CDR3nt: TGCGCCAGCAGCCAAGATACGTGGGAGCCAAATACGCAGTATTTT
CDR3aa: CASSQDTWEPNTQYF

j_gene: TRBJ2-7
v_gene: TRBV25-1
abundance: .
d_gene: TRBD1
CDR3nt: TGTGCCAGCAGCCACAGGGGAAGGGGTTCCTACGAGCAGTACTTC
CDR3aa: CASSHRGRGSYEQYF

j_gene: TRBJ1-5
v_gene: TRBV19
abundance: .
d_gene: TRBD1
CDR3nt: TGTGCCAGTAGTATAGTCCCCGGGACAGGGGGTAATCAGCCCCAGCATTTT
CDR3aa: CASSIVPGTGGNQPQHF

j_gene: TRBJ2-1
v_gene: TRBV5-4
abundance: .
d_gene: .
CDR3nt: TGTGCCAGCAGCTTGGGTCCAGGTAGTGAGCAGTTCTTC
CDR3aa: CASSLGPGSEQFF

j_gene: TRBJ1-2
v_gene: TRBV27
abundance: once
d_gene: TRBD1
CDR3nt: TGTGCCAGCAAGGGACAGTACTATGGCTACACCTTC
CDR3aa: CASKGQYYGYTF

j_gene: TRBJ2-5
v_gene: TRBV5-1
abundance: .
d_gene: TRBD1
CDR3nt: TGCGCCAGCAGCTTTGGGACAGTCCAAGAGACCCAGTACTTC
CDR3aa: CASSFGTVQETQYF

j_gene: TRBJ2-7
v_gene: TRBV2
abundance: .
d_gene: .
CDR3nt: TGTGCCAGCAGTGAAGGTGCGGCCCAGGGGGGCTACGAGCAGTACTTC
CDR3aa: CASSEGAAQGGYEQYF

j_gene: TRBJ2-7
v_gene: TRBV5-5
abundance: .
d_gene: .
CDR3nt: TGTGCCAGCAGCTTGGAGGCTTACGAGCAGTACTTC
CDR3aa: CASSLEAYEQYF

j_gene: TRBJ2-7
v_gene: TRBV5-1
abundance: once
d_gene: TRBD1
CDR3nt: TGCGCCAGCAGCGTGGGGACAGGAGCTGACTACGAGCAGTACTTC
CDR3aa: CASSVGTGADYEQYF

j_gene: TRBJ1-4
v_gene: TRBV5-8
abundance: .
d_gene: TRBD1
CDR3nt: TGTGCCAGCAGCTTCGGAGACAGGGTTTCTAATGAAAAACTGTTTTTT
CDR3aa: CASSFGDRVSNEKLFF

j_gene: TRBJ1-2
v_gene: TRBV30
abundance: .
d_gene: .
CDR3nt: TGTGCCTGGAGTGGCAGGGTCGTCAACTATGGCTACACCTTC
CDR3aa: CAWSGRVVNYGYTF

j_gene: TRBJ1-2
v_gene: TRBV7-2
abundance: .
d_gene: TRBD1
CDR3nt: TGTGCCAGCAGGGGGGACAGGGGTAATGCCTATGGCTACACCTTC
CDR3aa: CASRGDRGNAYGYTF

j_gene: TRBJ2-3
v_gene: TRBV5-4
abundance: .
d_gene: .
CDR3nt: TGTGCCAGCAGGGGGATAAGGGGGGATACGCAGTATTTT
CDR3aa: CASRGIRGDTQYF

j_gene: TRBJ2-2
v_gene: TRBV25-1
abundance: .
d_gene: .
CDR3nt: TGTGCCAGCAGTGACGGGGGCGGGGAGCTGTTTTTT
CDR3aa: CASSDGGGELFF

j_gene: TRBJ2-1
v_gene: TRBV4-3
abundance: .
d_gene: .
CDR3nt: TGCGCCAGCAGCCGACAATACACCGGGGAGCAGTTCTTC
CDR3aa: CASSRQYTGEQFF

j_gene: TRBJ2-3
v_gene: TRBV4-3
abundance: .
d_gene: .
CDR3nt: TGCGCCAGCAGCCAAGCATCAGCGGGTAGCACAGATACGCAGTATTTT
CDR3aa: CASSQASAGSTDTQYF

j_gene: TRBJ1-1
v_gene: TRBV9
abundance: .
d_gene: .
CDR3nt: TGTGCCAGCAGCGTAGCTTTAGGGTCTGAAGCTTTCTTT
CDR3aa: CASSVALGSEAFF

j_gene: TRBJ2-7
v_gene: TRBV12-2
abundance: .
d_gene: .
CDR3nt: TGTGCAAGTCGCCTCGCCGGGACAGGGAAGGTAGCCTACGAGCAGTACTTC
CDR3aa: CASRLAGTGKVAYEQYF

j_gene: TRBJ2-7
v_gene: TRBV29-1
abundance: .
d_gene: .
CDR3nt: TGCAGCGTTGAAGATACCGGGAGAACGTCCGAGCAGTACTTC
CDR3aa: CSVEDTGRTSEQYF

j_gene: TRBJ2-7
v_gene: TRBV11-2
abundance: .
d_gene: .
CDR3nt: TGTGCCAGCAGCAAATCGTCCGGTCTATCCTACGAGCAGTACTTC
CDR3aa: CASSKSSGLSYEQYF

j_gene: TRBJ1-2
v_gene: TRBV29-1
abundance: .
d_gene: .
CDR3nt: TGCAGCGGACGAGGGGAGGGGTTTACTGGCTACACCTTC
CDR3aa: CSGRGEGFTGYTF

j_gene: TRBJ1-2
v_gene: TRBV7-2
abundance: .
d_gene: .
CDR3nt: TGTGCCAGCAGCTGGGCAAACTATGGCTACACCTTC
CDR3aa: CASSWANYGYTF

j_gene: TRBJ1-2
v_gene: TRBV7-2
abundance: .
d_gene: TRBD1
CDR3nt: TGTGCCAGCAGCCCGACCGGGACAGGCGGGAAGTATGGCTACACCTTC
CDR3aa: CASSPTGTGGKYGYTF

j_gene: TRBJ1-4
v_gene: TRBV13
abundance: .
d_gene: .
CDR3nt: TGTGCCAGCAGCTTAGGGTTGAGCAATGAAAAACTGTTTTTT
CDR3aa: CASSLGLSNEKLFF

j_gene: TRBJ1-2
v_gene: TRBV30
abundance: .
d_gene: .
CDR3nt: TGTGCCTGGATCCAGACAGCAAACTATGGCTACACCTTC
CDR3aa: CAWIQTANYGYTF

j_gene: TRBJ1-2
v_gene: TRBV28
abundance: .
d_gene: .
CDR3nt: TGTGCCAGCAGTGCAGGTGATGGCTACACCTTC
CDR3aa: CASSAGDGYTF

j_gene: TRBJ2-5
v_gene: TRBV11-1
abundance: .
d_gene: .
CDR3nt: TGTGCCAGCAGCTGGGACCCTGGGTGGGAGACCCAGTACTTC
CDR3aa: CASSWDPGWETQYF

j_gene: TRBJ1-2
v_gene: TRBV5-4
abundance: .
d_gene: .
CDR3nt: TGTGCCAGCAGCTTGGGGGGGCAGGGTGGCGACTATGGCTACACCTTC
CDR3aa: CASSLGGQGGDYGYTF

j_gene: TRBJ2-7
v_gene: TRBV2
abundance: .
d_gene: .
CDR3nt: TGTGCCAGCACCCCTTTTGTACAGGACATCACCTACGAGCAGTACTTC
CDR3aa: CASTPFVQDITYEQYF

j_gene: TRBJ2-7
v_gene: TRBV7-2
abundance: .
d_gene: .
CDR3nt: TGTGCCAGCAGCTTCCAAGCGGTTGGGGACCCCTACGAGCAGTACTTC
CDR3aa: CASSFQAVGDPYEQYF

j_gene: TRBJ1-2
v_gene: TRBV28
abundance: .
d_gene: .
CDR3nt: TGTGCCAGCAGTCTCCCCCTTGGGGGAAACTATGGCTACACCTTC
CDR3aa: CASSLPLGGNYGYTF

j_gene: TRBJ1-2
v_gene: TRBV6-1
abundance: .
d_gene: TRBD1
CDR3nt: TGTGCCAGCAAATACAGGGGTTTCTATGGCTACACCTTC
CDR3aa: CASKYRGFYGYTF

j_gene: TRBJ2-7
v_gene: TRBV4-1
abundance: .
d_gene: .
CDR3nt: TGCGCCAGCAGCCAAGGGGCAGGGCCGGCCTACGAGCAGTACTTC
CDR3aa: CASSQGAGPAYEQYF

j_gene: TRBJ2-7
v_gene: TRBV7-2
abundance: .
d_gene: .
CDR3nt: TGTGCCAGCAGCCCCGGTGGGTCAGGTTCCTACGAGCAGTACTTC
CDR3aa: CASSPGGSGSYEQYF

j_gene: TRBJ1-5
v_gene: TRBV2
abundance: .
d_gene: TRBD1
CDR3nt: TGTGCCAGCAGTGATGGGACAGACAATCAGCCCCAGCATTTT
CDR3aa: CASSDGTDNQPQHF

j_gene: TRBJ1-1
v_gene: TRBV5-1
abundance: .
d_gene: .
CDR3nt: TGCGCCAGCAGCAACAGCGCACGCGGGCAGAACACTGAAGCTTTCTTT
CDR3aa: CASSNSARGQNTEAFF

j_gene: TRBJ2-1
v_gene: TRBV19
abundance: .
d_gene: .
CDR3nt: TGTGCCAGTGCCAGGGGTTCCTACAATGAGCAGTTCTTC
CDR3aa: CASARGSYNEQFF

j_gene: TRBJ1-5
v_gene: TRBV19
abundance: few
d_gene: .
CDR3nt: TGTGCCAGTAGTATAGGGATTCAGCCCCAGCATTTT
CDR3aa: CASSIGIQPQHF

j_gene: TRBJ2-2
v_gene: TRBV5-6
abundance: .
d_gene: TRBD2
CDR3nt: TGTGCCAGCAGCTCTGGACTAGCGTCCGGGGAGCTGTTTTTT
CDR3aa: CASSSGLASGELFF

j_gene: TRBJ2-7
v_gene: TRBV7-2
abundance: .
d_gene: TRBD2
CDR3nt: TGTGCCAGCAGCTCCCAGCGGGGCACCTACGAGCAGTACTTC
CDR3aa: CASSSQRGTYEQYF

j_gene: TRBJ1-4
v_gene: TRBV19
abundance: .
d_gene: .
CDR3nt: TGTGCCACTCGGAGCCCCGCGGCTAATGAAAAACTGTTTTTT
CDR3aa: CATRSPAANEKLFF

j_gene: TRBJ1-2
v_gene: TRBV28
abundance: .
d_gene: TRBD1
CDR3nt: TGTGCCAGCAGTCTGGGGGGGACAGGGGGCTATGGCTACACCTTC
CDR3aa: CASSLGGTGGYGYTF